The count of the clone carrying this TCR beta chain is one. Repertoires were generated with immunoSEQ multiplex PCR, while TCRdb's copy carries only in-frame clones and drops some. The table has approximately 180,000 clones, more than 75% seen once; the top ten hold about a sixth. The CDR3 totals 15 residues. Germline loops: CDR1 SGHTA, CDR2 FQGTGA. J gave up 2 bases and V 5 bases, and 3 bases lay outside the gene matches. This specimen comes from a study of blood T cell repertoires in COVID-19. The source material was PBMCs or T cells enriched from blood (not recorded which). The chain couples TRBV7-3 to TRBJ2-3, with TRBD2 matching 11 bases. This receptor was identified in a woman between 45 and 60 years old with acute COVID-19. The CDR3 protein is CASSTSGGFTDTQYF. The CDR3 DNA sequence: TGTGCCAGCAGCACTAGCGGGGGATTCACAGATACGCAGTATTTT.